This T cell receptor beta chain derives from a study of post-analysis software for immune sequencing data. Study-wide results and caveats: Normalized Chao1 diversity was significantly lower in multiple sclerosis patients than in controls. The five TRBV segments detected at higher frequency in patients than in controls included TRBV5-6, TRBV5-1 and TRBV20-1.

CDR1 and CDR2 from the germline V gene are SGHTA and FQGTGA. V was pared by 0 bases and J by 8 bases, with 8 bases of the junction left unmatched. The CDR3 runs to 17 residues. Turning to this clonotype: Its antigen is not known.

Incorporated into the TCR beta cDNA libraries were unique molecular identifiers, which served to reduce PCR and sequencing biases. TCRdb analysed the PCR reads with MiXCR anew, one entry per CDR3 protein. This table holds about 500,000 distinct CDR3 sequences, under 55% found once. This receptor was obtained from a girl aged 10 to 17 with multiple sclerosis. Sequencing was performed on blood. The rearrangement uses TRBV7-3 and TRBJ2-1; 12 nucleotides match TRBD2. The CDR3 loop is CASSLTGLAGLLDEQFF. CDR3 sequence (DNA): TGTGCCAGCAGCTTAACGGGACTAGCGGGCCTTTTGGATGAGCAGTTCTTC.